Presented here are 4 T cell receptor beta chains from one specimen sequenced in a study of blood T cell repertoires in COVID-19. Assay: immunoSEQ multiplex PCR; the TCRdb copy retains only in-frame clones and omits some. The table records about 200,000 clones, about 88% of them present only once. Sequenced sample: peripheral blood. Receptors originate from a middle-aged man with COVID-19, enrolled during active disease.

The rearrangement uses TRBV24-1 and TRBJ2-1; D is unclear. Trimming stripped 2 bases from V and 0 bases from J, with 4 bases between. The CDR3 is 14 amino acids. The germline V gene has CDR1 KGHDR and CDR2 SFDVKD. The DNA of the CDR3 is TGTGCCACCAGTGATTCCAGCTCCTACAATGAGCAGTTCTTC. It yields the protein CATSDSSSYNEQFF.

The V call is TRBV3-1 (or the pseudogene TRBV3-2), the J call TRBJ2-7; TRBD2 aligns across 8 bases. Germline V gene sequence: CDR1 LGHDT, CDR2 YNNKEL (reference sequence). J lost 5 bases, V lost 4 bases, and 4 bases had no gene match. There are 13 residues in the CDR3. In DNA form, the CDR3 reads TGTGCCAGCAGCCGGGGACTAGTTGACGAGCAGTACTTC. Its translation: CASSRGLVDEQYF.

The chain uses TRBV7-3 and TRBJ2-2; D unresolved. The length of the CDR3 is 17 residues. Germline CDR1 and CDR2: SGHTA and FQGTGA. V was cut by 5 bases and J by 1 base, with 17 bases left in between. The CDR3 is CASSRNPDSMNTGELFF. In nucleotides, the CDR3 is TGTGCCAGCAGCCGCAACCCTGACTCAATGAACACCGGGGAGCTGTTTTTT.

The genes are TRBV6-5 and TRBJ2-7, with 12 bases lining up with TRBD2. With 7 bases clipped from V and 7 bases from J, the junction kept 8 bases outside the gene matches. The CDR3 consists of 14 residues. Germline loops: CDR1 MNHEY, CDR2 SVGAGI. CDR3 coding DNA: TGTGCCAGCACCCTACTAGCGGGGGGAGGGGAGCAGTACTTC. Amino acids: CASTLLAGGGEQYF.